This note documents a single T cell receptor (beta chain) sequence. Its antigen is currently unknown. This sample stems from a study of radiotherapy plus CTLA-4 blockade in lung cancer. Regarding the study as a whole: Subsequent to radiotherapy plus ipilimumab, tumor-derived TCR clones underwent expansion in blood.

Clones were read by immunoSEQ multiplex PCR, and TCRdb kept only the in-frame ones, dropping some. There are 81,000 or so clones in the sample; over 70% occur only once, and over 20% lies in the top ten. This TCR was sampled from a human donor with non-small cell lung cancer whose response to radiotherapy plus ipilimumab could not be evaluated. Some clones in this sample may be carry-over from other donors' samples. This material consisted of peripheral blood, taken from a patient treated with radiotherapy plus ipilimumab.

For the CDR3, the DNA is TGTGCCAGCAGTTACTCGACCGGGCGGGCAGGCTACACCTTC. Residues: CASSYSTGRAGYTF. This chain connects TRBV6-5 to TRBJ1-2; D not resolved. Germline V CDR1 and CDR2: MNHEY, SVGAGI. CDR3 length: 14 residues. The germline V and J ends were trimmed by 0 bases and 8 bases, with 13 bases remaining between them.